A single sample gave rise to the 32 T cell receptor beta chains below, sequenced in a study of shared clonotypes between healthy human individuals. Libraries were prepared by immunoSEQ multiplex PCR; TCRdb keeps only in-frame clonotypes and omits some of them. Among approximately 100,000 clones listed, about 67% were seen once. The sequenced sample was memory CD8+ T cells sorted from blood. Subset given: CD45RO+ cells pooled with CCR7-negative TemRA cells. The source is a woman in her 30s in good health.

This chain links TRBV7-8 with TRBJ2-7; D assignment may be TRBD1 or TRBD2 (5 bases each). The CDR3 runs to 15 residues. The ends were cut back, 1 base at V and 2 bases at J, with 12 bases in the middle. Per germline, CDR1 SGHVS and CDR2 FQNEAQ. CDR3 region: CASSLVWDGPYEQYF. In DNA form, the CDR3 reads TGTGCCAGCAGCTTAGTCTGGGACGGACCCTACGAGCAGTACTTC.

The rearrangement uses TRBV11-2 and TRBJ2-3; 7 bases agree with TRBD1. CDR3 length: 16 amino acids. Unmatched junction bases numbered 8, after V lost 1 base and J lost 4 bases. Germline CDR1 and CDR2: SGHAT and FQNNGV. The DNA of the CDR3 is TGTGCCAGCAGCTTAGTGGCAGGGGGTGGATCAGATACGCAGTATTTT. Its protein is CASSLVAGGGSDTQYF. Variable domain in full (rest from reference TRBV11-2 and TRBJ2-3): EAGVAQSPRYKIIEKRQSVAFWCNPISGHATLYWYQQILGQGPKLLIQFQNNGVVDDSQLPKDRFSAERLKGVDSTLKIQPAKLEDSAVYLCASSLVAGGGSDTQYFGPGTRLTVL.

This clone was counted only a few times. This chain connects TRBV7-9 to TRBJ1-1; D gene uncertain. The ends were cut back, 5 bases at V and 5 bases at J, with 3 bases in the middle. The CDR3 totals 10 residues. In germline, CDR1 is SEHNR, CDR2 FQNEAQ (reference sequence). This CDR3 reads CASSRTEAFF. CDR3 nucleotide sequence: TGTGCCAGCAGCCGGACTGAAGCTTTCTTT. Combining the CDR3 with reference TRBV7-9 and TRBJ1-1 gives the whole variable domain DTGVSQNPRHKITKRGQNVTFRCDPISEHNRLYWYRQTLGQGPEFLTYFQNEAQLEKSRLLSDRFSAERPKGSFSTLEIQRTEQGDSAMYLCASSRTEAFFGQGTRLTVV.

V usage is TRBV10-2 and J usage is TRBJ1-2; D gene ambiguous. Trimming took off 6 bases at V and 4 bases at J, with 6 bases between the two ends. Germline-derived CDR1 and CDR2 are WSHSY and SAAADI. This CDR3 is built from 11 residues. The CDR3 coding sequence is TGCGCCAGCAGCGAGGGCTATGGCTACACCTTC. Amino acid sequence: CASSEGYGYTF.

DNA of the CDR3: TGCAGCTACCTTGGGGACAGGGTCTACAATGAGCAGTTCTTC. Its protein product is CSYLGDRVYNEQFF. The chain is built from TRBV29-1 and TRBJ2-1, with 9 bases matching TRBD1. The germline CDR1 and CDR2 sequences are SQVTM and ANQGSEA. The ends lost 8 bases at V and 3 bases at J; junction bases unmatched: 8. The CDR3 totals 14 residues.

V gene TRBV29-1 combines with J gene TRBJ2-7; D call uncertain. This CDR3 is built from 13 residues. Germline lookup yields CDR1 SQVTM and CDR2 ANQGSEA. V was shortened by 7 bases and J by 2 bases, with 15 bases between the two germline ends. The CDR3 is CSGVDMYTYEQYF. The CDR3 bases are TGCAGCGGCGTTGATATGTATACCTACGAGCAGTACTTC.

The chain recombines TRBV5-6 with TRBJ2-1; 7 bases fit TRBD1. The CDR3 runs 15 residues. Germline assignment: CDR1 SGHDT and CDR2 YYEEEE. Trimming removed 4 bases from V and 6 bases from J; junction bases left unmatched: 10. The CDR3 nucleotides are TGTGCCAGCAGCCCGAGACAGGGTCCGACCAATGAGCAGTTCTTC. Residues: CASSPRQGPTNEQFF.

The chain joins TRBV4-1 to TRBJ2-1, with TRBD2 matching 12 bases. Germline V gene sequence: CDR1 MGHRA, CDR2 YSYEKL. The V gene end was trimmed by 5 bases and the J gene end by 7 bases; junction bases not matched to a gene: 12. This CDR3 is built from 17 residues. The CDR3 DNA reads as TGCGCCAGCAGCTCACCCCTGAGACTAGCGGGGGAGAATGAGCAGTTCTTC. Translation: CASSSPLRLAGENEQFF.

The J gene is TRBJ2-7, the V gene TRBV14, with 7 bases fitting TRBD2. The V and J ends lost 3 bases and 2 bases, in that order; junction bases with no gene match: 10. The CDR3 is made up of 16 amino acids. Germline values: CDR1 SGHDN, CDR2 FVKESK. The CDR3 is CASSQSPDGRPYEQYF. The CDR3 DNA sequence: TGTGCCAGCAGCCAGTCTCCCGACGGGAGGCCCTACGAGCAGTACTTC. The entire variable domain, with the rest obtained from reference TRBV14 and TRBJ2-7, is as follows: EAGVTQFPSHSVIEKGQTVTLRCDPISGHDNLYWYRRVMGKEIKFLLHFVKESKQDESGMPNNRFLAERTGGTYSTLKVQPAELEDSGVYFCASSQSPDGRPYEQYFGPGTRLTVT.

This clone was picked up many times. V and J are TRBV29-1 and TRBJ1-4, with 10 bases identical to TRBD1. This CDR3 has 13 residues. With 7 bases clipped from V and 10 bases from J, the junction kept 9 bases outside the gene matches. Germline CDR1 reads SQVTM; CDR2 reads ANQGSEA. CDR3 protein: CSAGTGDFGKLFF. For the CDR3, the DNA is TGCAGCGCGGGGACAGGGGATTTCGGAAAACTGTTTTTT.

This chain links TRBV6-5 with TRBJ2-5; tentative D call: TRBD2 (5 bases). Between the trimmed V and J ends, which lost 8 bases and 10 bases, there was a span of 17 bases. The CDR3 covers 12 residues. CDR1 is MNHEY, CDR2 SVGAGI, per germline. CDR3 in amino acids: CASPRTPLIQYF. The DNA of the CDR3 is TGTGCCAGCCCCAGGACTCCTCTGATCCAGTACTTC.

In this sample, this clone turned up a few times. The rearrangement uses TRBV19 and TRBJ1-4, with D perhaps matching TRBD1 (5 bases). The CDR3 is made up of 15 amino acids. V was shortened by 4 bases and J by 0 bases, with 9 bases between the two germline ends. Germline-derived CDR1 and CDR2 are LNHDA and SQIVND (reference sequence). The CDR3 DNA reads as TGTGCCAGTAGTACGGGGACTGCAACTAATGAAAAACTGTTTTTT. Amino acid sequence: CASSTGTATNEKLFF.

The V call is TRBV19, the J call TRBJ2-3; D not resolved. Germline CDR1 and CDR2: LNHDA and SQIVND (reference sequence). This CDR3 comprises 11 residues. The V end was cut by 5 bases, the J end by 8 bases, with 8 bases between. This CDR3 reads CASSAVGTQYF. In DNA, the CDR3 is TGTGCCAGTAGTGCGGTAGGTACGCAGTATTTT.

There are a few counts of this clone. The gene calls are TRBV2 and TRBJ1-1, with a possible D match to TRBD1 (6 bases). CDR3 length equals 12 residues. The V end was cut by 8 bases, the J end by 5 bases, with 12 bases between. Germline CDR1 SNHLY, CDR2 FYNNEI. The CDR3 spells CASARGRTEAFF. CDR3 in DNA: TGTGCCAGCGCCAGGGGAAGGACTGAAGCTTTCTTT.

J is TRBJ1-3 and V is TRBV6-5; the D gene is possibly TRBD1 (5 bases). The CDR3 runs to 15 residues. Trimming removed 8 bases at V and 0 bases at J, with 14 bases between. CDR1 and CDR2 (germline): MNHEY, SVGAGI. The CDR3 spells CASGRQLDSGNTIYF. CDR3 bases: TGTGCCAGCGGGAGACAGCTTGACTCTGGAAACACCATATATTTT.

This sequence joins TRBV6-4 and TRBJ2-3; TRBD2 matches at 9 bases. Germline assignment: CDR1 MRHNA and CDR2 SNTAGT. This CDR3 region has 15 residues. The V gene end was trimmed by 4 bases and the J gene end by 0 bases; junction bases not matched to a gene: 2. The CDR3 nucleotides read TGTGCCAGCAGTGCCCTAGCGGGAAGCACAGATACGCAGTATTTT. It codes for CASSALAGSTDTQYF.

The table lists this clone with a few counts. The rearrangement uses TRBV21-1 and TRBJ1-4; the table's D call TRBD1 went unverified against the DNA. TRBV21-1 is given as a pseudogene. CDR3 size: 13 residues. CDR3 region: CAILTGFNEKLFF. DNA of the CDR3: TGTGCCATTCTGACAGGGTTTAATGAAAAACTGTTTTTT.

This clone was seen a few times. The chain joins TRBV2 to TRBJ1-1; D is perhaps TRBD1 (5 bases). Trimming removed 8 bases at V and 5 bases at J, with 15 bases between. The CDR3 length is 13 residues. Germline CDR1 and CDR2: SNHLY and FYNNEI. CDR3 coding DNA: TGTGCCAGCGGAAGACAGATCGAAACTGAAGCTTTCTTT. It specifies CASGRQIETEAFF.

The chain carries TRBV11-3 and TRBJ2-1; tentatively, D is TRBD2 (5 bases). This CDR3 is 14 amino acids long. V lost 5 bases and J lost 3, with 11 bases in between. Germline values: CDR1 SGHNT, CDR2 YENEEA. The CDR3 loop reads CASSDGNSYNEQFF. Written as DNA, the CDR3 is TGTGCCAGCAGCGACGGGAATAGCTACAATGAGCAGTTCTTC.

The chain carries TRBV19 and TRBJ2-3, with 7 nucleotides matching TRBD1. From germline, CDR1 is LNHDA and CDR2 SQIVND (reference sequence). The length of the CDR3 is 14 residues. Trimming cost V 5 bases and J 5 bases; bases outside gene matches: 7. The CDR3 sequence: CASSRTGARDTQYF. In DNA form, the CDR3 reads TGTGCCAGTAGTCGTACAGGGGCTCGAGATACGCAGTATTTT. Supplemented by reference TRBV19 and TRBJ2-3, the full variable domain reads DGGITQSPKYLFRKEGQNVTLSCEQNLNHDAMYWYRQDPGQGLRLIYYSQIVNDFQKGDIAEGYSVSREKKESFPLTVTSAQKNPTAFYLCASSRTGARDTQYFGPGTRLTVL.

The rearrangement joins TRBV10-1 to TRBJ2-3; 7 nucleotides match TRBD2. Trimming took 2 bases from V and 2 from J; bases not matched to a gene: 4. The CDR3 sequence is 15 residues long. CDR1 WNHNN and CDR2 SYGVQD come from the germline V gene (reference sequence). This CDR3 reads CASSEGLADTDTQYF. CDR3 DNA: TGCGCCAGCAGTGAGGGGCTAGCGGACACAGATACGCAGTATTTT.

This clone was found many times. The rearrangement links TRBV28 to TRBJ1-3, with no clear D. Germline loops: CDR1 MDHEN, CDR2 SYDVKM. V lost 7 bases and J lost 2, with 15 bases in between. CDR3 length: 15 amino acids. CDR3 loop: CASTMGIFTGNTIYF. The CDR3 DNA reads TGTGCCAGCACCATGGGGATATTCACTGGAAACACCATATATTTT.

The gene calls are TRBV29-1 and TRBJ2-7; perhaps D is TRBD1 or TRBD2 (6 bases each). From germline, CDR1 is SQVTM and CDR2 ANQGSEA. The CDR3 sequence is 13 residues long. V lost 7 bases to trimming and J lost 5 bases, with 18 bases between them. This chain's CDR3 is CSGRVGGGDEQYF. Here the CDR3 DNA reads TGCAGCGGCCGCGTCGGGGGCGGAGACGAGCAGTACTTC.

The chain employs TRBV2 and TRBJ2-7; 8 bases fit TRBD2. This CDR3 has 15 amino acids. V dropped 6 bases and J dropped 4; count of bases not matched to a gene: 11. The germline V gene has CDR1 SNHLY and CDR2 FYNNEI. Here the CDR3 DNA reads TGTGCCAGCAGATCTTCGGGACTAGGGGGATACGAGCAGTACTTC. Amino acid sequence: CASRSSGLGGYEQYF.

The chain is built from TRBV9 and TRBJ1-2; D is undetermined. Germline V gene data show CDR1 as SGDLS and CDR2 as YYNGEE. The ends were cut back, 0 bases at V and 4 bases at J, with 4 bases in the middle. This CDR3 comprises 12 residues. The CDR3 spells CASSVGVYGYTF. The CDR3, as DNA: TGTGCCAGCAGCGTAGGGGTCTATGGCTACACCTTC.

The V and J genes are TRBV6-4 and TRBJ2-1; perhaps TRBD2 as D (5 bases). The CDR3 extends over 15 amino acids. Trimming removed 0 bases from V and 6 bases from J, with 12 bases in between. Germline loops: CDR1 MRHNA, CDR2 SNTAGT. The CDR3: CASSDSKGGGNEQFF. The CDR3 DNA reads TGTGCCAGCAGTGACTCAAAAGGAGGCGGCAATGAGCAGTTCTTC.

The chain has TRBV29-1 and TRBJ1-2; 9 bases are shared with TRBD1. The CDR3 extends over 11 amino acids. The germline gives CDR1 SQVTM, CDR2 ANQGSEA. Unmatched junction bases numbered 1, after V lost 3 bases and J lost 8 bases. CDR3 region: CSVEDRGGYTF. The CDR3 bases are TGCAGCGTTGAGGACAGGGGAGGCTACACCTTC.

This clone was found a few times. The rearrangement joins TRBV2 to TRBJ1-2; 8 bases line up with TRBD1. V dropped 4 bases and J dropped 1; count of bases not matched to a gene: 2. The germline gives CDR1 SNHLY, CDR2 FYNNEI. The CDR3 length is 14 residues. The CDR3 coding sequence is TGTGCCAGCAGTGGACAGGGGAATAACTATGGCTACACCTTC. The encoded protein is CASSGQGNNYGYTF.

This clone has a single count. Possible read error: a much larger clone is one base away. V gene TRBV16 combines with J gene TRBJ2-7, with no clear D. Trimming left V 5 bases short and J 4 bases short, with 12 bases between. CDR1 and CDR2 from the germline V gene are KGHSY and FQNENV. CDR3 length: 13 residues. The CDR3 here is CASSRSMGYEQYF. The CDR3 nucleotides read TGTGCCAGCAGCAGATCCATGGGGTACGAGCAGTACTTC.

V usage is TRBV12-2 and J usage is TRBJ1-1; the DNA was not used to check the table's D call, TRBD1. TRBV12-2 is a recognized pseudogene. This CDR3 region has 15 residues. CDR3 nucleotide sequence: TGTGCCAGCAGCCCAGGACAGGGATGGAACACTGAAGCTTTCTTT. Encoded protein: CASSPGQGWNTEAFF.

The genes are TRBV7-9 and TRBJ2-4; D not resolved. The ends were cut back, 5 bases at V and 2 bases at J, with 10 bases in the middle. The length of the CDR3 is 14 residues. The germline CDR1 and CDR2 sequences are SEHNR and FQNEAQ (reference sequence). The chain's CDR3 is CASSQLYPKNIQYF. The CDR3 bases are TGTGCCAGCAGCCAGCTTTACCCCAAAAACATTCAGTACTTC.

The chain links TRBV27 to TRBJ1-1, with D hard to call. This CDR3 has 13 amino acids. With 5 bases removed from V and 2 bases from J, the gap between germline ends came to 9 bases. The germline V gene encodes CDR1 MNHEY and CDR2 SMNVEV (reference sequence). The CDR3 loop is CASSTSPNTEAFF. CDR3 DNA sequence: TGTGCCAGCAGTACGAGTCCCAACACTGAAGCTTTCTTT.